The rows below give T cell receptor beta chains drawn from one sample of a study of blood T cells in healthy people across ages. Via MiXCR, TCRdb re-called the 5' RACE reads, giving one row per CDR3 protein. Seen here are roughly 700,000 distinct CDR3 sequences, less than 40% observed once, and the top ten hold 15%. Sequenced: blood. These receptors were taken from an elderly woman in good health. The CDR3 runs from the conserved cysteine through the conserved F or W. Each record gives: clone size, V gene, J gene, D gene, CDR3 protein, CDR3 DNA. A D gene is named only where the DNA matches it firmly. A clone size is listed for some rows: how often the clone was seen (once, few, many), or a class if it is expanded.

NA	TRBV28	TRBJ2-3	TRBD2	CASSDGGARGDTQYF	TGTGCCAGCAGTGACGGGGGGGCACGTGGAGATACGCAGTATTTT
NA	TRBV20-1	TRBJ1-2	TRBD1	CSAREEPGTGLLGYTF	TGCAGTGCTAGAGAAGAGCCCGGGACAGGGCTTTTGGGCTACACCTTC
many	TRBV4-1	TRBJ2-1	TRBD2	CASSRTGGAGEQFF	TGCGCCAGCAGCCGCACCGGGGGGGCAGGTGAGCAGTTCTTC
many	TRBV6-2/TRBV6-3	TRBJ1-2	NA	CASSYSSQGAKGRGYTF	TGTGCCAGCAGTTACTCTTCACAGGGAGCAAAGGGGAGAGGCTACACCTTC
many	TRBV14	TRBJ2-5	NA	CASSHRTVQETQYF	TGTGCCAGCAGCCACCGGACGGTCCAAGAGACCCAGTACTTC
many	TRBV12-3/TRBV12-4	TRBJ1-2	TRBD1	CASSTAAGGQSYGYTF	TGTGCCAGCTCAACCGCGGCGGGGGGACAGTCCTATGGCTACACCTTC
many	TRBV5-1	TRBJ1-6	TRBD1	CASSAGQGMESPLHF	TGCGCCAGCAGCGCCGGACAGGGGATGGAGTCACCCCTCCACTTT
NA	TRBV12-3/TRBV12-4	TRBJ2-7	TRBD1	CAGSFLGQGQEQYF	TGTGCCGGCAGTTTTCTCGGACAGGGGCAGGAGCAGTACTTC
few	TRBV7-9	TRBJ1-4	TRBD1	CASSLSTGSGEKLFF	TGTGCCAGCAGCCTATCGACAGGGTCGGGTGAAAAACTGTTTTTT
many	TRBV4-1	TRBJ2-3	NA	CASSQVPGPDTQYF	TGCGCCAGCAGCCAAGTTCCGGGGCCAGATACGCAGTATTTT
NA	TRBV19	TRBJ2-1	NA	CASSPPTGAWNEQFF	TGTGCCAGTAGTCCCCCAACGGGGGCGTGGAATGAGCAGTTCTTC
many	TRBV28	TRBJ2-7	NA	CATLGGVLYF	TGTGCCACCTTAGGGGGGGTCTTGTACTTC
many	TRBV2	TRBJ2-7	NA	CASSEGDITYEQYF	TGTGCCAGCAGTGAGGGGGACATAACCTACGAGCAGTACTTC
many	TRBV5-6	TRBJ2-5	TRBD1	CASSLLSHRGQETQYF	TGTGCCAGCAGCCTCCTTTCACACAGGGGCCAAGAGACCCAGTACTTC
many	TRBV5-6	TRBJ2-5	NA	CASSLVQSQETQYF	TGTGCCAGCAGCTTGGTTCAGAGTCAAGAGACCCAGTACTTC
many	TRBV6-6	TRBJ1-1	NA	CASSYDGLGTEAFF	TGTGCCAGCAGTTACGATGGGTTAGGCACTGAAGCTTTCTTT
NA	TRBV10-3	TRBJ2-3	TRBD2	CATKGLAKDTQYF	TGTGCCACCAAGGGACTAGCAAAGGATACGCAGTATTTT
few	TRBV7-6	TRBJ2-3	NA	CASSLAQGGRTDTQYF	TGTGCCAGCAGCTTGGCCCAGGGGGGCCGGACAGATACGCAGTATTTT
NA	TRBV5-4	TRBJ2-7	TRBD2	CASSSDTSGSYEQYF	TGTGCCAGCAGCTCGGATACTAGCGGTTCCTACGAGCAGTACTTC
NA	TRBV9	TRBJ1-6	NA	CASSVDPRSSPLHF	TGTGCCAGCAGCGTAGACCCTAGGAGCTCACCCCTCCACTTT
many	TRBV6-2/TRBV6-3	TRBJ2-7	NA	CASSYSRINEQYF	TGTGCCAGCAGTTACTCGAGGATCAACGAGCAGTACTTC
few	TRBV12-3/TRBV12-4	TRBJ2-7	TRBD1	CASRKGQGGYEQYF	TGTGCCAGCAGAAAGGGACAGGGCGGATACGAGCAGTACTTC
many	TRBV5-1	TRBJ2-3	NA	CASSPGISTDTQYF	TGCGCCAGCAGTCCCGGGATTAGCACAGATACGCAGTATTTT
many	TRBV20-1	TRBJ1-2	NA	CSARDKNYGYTF	TGCAGTGCTAGAGATAAGAACTATGGCTACACCTTC
NA	TRBV7-2	TRBJ2-1	NA	CASSFGTQPYNEQFF	TGTGCCAGCAGCTTTGGTACTCAACCCTACAATGAGCAGTTCTTC
NA	TRBV5-1	TRBJ2-1	NA	CASSLGGLGTVRDNEQFF	TGCGCCAGCAGCTTGGGAGGATTGGGGACGGTACGAGACAATGAGCAGTTCTTC
few	TRBV28	TRBJ1-4	NA	CASTRDTGRYEKLFF	TGTGCCAGCACCAGAGACACCGGTCGATATGAAAAACTGTTTTTT
many	TRBV20-1	TRBJ2-7	TRBD1	CSVIRDRAYEQYF	TGCAGTGTCATCCGGGACAGGGCCTACGAGCAGTACTTC